This T cell receptor (beta chain) was captured by sequencing in a study of blood T cell repertoires in COVID-19. Study-wide background: Sites in the United States, Italy and Spain provided acute and convalescent COVID-19 samples. Sample material is recorded as cDNA or gDNA derived from T cells, B-cell-depleted T cells, or PBMCs.

The CDR3 runs to 19 residues. Germline CDR1 and CDR2: MNHEY and SMNVEV (reference sequence). The V and J ends lost 7 bases and 9 bases respectively, with 34 bases between them. In the source study's methods: The assay estimated nucleated cells by amplifying reference gene primers. This table comes from immunoSEQ multiplex PCR, and its TCRdb copy is limited to in-frame clones, with some not included. V and J calls and clone size are given by that table; D and trimming were obtained from the DNA. Among 110,000 or so clones listed, around 90% were seen once. The origin of this receptor is a human donor in a cohort sampled during active COVID-19. Sequenced material: peripheral blood. This chain joins TRBV27 and TRBJ1-5; D might be TRBD1 (6 bases). The CDR3 sequence: CASTDNPGGGPLNSRPQHF. The CDR3 DNA reads as TGTGCCAGCACCGATAATCCGGGAGGGGGACCTCTGAATTCTCGGCCCCAGCATTTT.